The 20 T cell receptor beta chains given below trace back to one sample, sequenced in a study of identical twins (dated by TCRdb to 2015 to 2016). The library was made by 5' RACE. The instrument was an Illumina HiSeq 2000. Clones were called with MiXCR by TCRdb after fastp trimmed the public reads at Q25, and only in-frame beta chains were retained. Each entry is one CDR3 protein sequence, shown with its most common DNA and genes. This sample holds roughly 1,500,000 distinct CDR3 sequences; less than 35% were observed only once. Jointly, the top ten make up 0.27% of the sample. The sequencing sample was made of cord blood. These TCRs come from a newborn girl in good health.

V is TRBV7-9 and J is TRBJ2-5; 7 nucleotides align to TRBD2. With 4 bases clipped from V and 2 bases from J, the junction kept 7 bases outside the gene matches. The CDR3 is 15 amino acids. CDR1 SEHNR and CDR2 FQNEAQ come from the germline V gene (reference sequence). CDR3 sequence: CASSSWTRSQETQYF. The CDR3, as DNA: TGTGCCAGCAGCTCCTGGACTAGGTCTCAAGAGACCCAGTACTTC.

J is TRBJ2-7 and V is TRBV15; 7 positions agree with TRBD1. The V segment lost 4 bases and the J segment 1 base; nucleotides outside the gene matches: 1. The CDR3 is 13 amino acids. Germline CDR1 and CDR2: LNHNV and YYDKDF (reference sequence). CDR3 coding DNA: TGTGCCACCAGCATGGACAGGTCCTACGAGCAGTACTTC. Translated: CATSMDRSYEQYF.

V usage is TRBV5-6 and J usage is TRBJ2-5, with 8 bases that match TRBD1. The better agreement between TRBJ2-4 and the DNA end casts doubt on the J call. Germline loops: CDR1 SGHDT, CDR2 YYEEEE. The CDR3 runs 15 residues. The CDR3 reads CASSLTQGARYIQYF. DNA of the CDR3: TGTGCCAGCAGCTTAACCCAGGGGGCTAGATACATTCAGTACTTC.

Worth noting for this clonotype: This may be a read error: a much more frequent sequence differs by one nucleotide. The chain joins TRBV2 to TRBJ1-1; weak D call: TRBD1 (5 bases). This CDR3 is built from 13 residues. Germline loops: CDR1 SNHLY, CDR2 FYNNEI. Trimming took 7 bases from V and 1 from J, leaving 10 bases between them. The CDR3 nucleotides read TGTGCCAGCACCCTTGACAGGAACACTGAAGCTTTCTTT. Its translation: CASTLDRNTEAFF.

This clonotype has a single count. This chain uses TRBV4-2 with TRBJ1-2; 8 nucleotides match TRBD1. From germline, CDR1 is LGHNA and CDR2 YNFKEQ. With 4 bases clipped from V and 2 bases from J, the junction kept 6 bases outside the gene matches. This CDR3 is built from 15 residues. DNA for the CDR3: TGTGCCAGCAGCCCCCGAGGGGACAGGAACTATGGCTACACCTTC. It is translated as CASSPRGDRNYGYTF.

Comment on this clonotype: Germline is not matched at one junction end, which may reflect a read error. The rearrangement links TRBV9 to TRBJ1-2; 7 bases match TRBD1. The CDR3 spans 14 residues. Germline-derived CDR1 and CDR2 are SGDLS and YYNGEE. CDR3 amino acids: CSSSAGGLNYGYTF. The DNA for the CDR3 is TGTTCCAGCAGCGCAGGGGGACTAAACTATGGCTACACCTTC.

Regarding this clonotype: A read error may account for a junction end that differs from germline. The gene calls are TRBV11-2 and TRBJ2-1; D is perhaps TRBD2 (6 bases). This CDR3 has 12 residues. Germline CDR1 and CDR2: SGHAT and FQNNGV. The CDR3 loop is CTSSWTNNEQFF. CDR3 in DNA: TGTACCAGCAGCTGGACTAACAATGAGCAGTTCTTC.

This clonotype was seen a few times. This chain connects TRBV7-9 to TRBJ2-1; 10 nucleotides align to TRBD2. The CDR3 is 18 amino acids. From germline, CDR1 is SEHNR and CDR2 FQNEAQ (reference sequence). Germline trimming cut 1 base from V and 3 bases from J; bases unmatched to any gene: 9. CDR3 loop: CASSLGLAGVLYYNEQFF. The CDR3 nucleotides are TGTGCCAGCAGCTTAGGGCTAGCGGGGGTCTTATACTACAATGAGCAGTTCTTC.

This chain uses TRBV6-5 with TRBJ1-1; weak D call: TRBD1 (6 bases). This CDR3 spans 14 amino acids. Germline V gene lookup returns CDR1 MNHEY and CDR2 SVGAGI. V was trimmed by 2 bases and J by 10 bases, leaving 17 bases between them. CDR3 in DNA: TGTGCCAGCAGTTACAGGGGGAAGGGGCATGGAGCTTTCTTT. Translating gives CASSYRGKGHGAFF.

This clonotype was counted only a few times. V and J are TRBV27 and TRBJ2-5; the D call may be TRBD1 or TRBD2 (5 bases each). The germline V and J ends were trimmed by 5 bases and 4 bases, with 14 bases remaining between them. This CDR3 is built from 14 residues. Germline CDR1 is MNHEY and CDR2 is SMNVEV (reference sequence). For the CDR3, the DNA is TGTGCCAGCAGTCTAGGGACGAGGAGAGAGACCCAGTACTTC. Its translation is CASSLGTRRETQYF.

In its sample, this clonotype was seen many times. The V call is TRBV29-1, the J call TRBJ1-2; possible D gene TRBD1, 5 bases. The germline V and J ends were trimmed by 7 bases and 5 bases, with 17 bases remaining between them. This CDR3 region has 13 residues. Germline CDR1 is SQVTM and CDR2 is ANQGSEA. CDR3 loop: CSDSSTVSYGYTF. The CDR3 DNA reads TGCAGCGACTCCTCGACAGTTAGTTATGGCTACACCTTC.

This chain connects TRBV5-1 to TRBJ2-7; 7 nucleotides align to TRBD2. CDR1 and CDR2 from the germline V gene are SGHRS and YFSETQ. The CDR3 covers 13 residues. The V and J ends lost 5 bases and 4 bases, in that order; junction bases with no gene match: 6. The CDR3 region has the DNA TGCGCCAGCAGTCCAGGGAGGGAGTACGAGCAGTACTTC. This codes for CASSPGREYEQYF.

This chain links TRBV11-2 with TRBJ1-2; D is unclear. This CDR3 has 14 amino acids. Trimming removed 2 bases from V and 8 bases from J, with 15 bases in between. Germline V gives CDR1 SGHAT, CDR2 FQNNGV. CDR3 amino acids: CASSLLEGLMGYTF. The CDR3, as DNA: TGTGCCAGCAGCTTATTAGAAGGGTTGATGGGCTACACCTTC.

This CDR3 is CATSDFDYTDTQYF. CDR3 DNA sequence: TGTGCCACCAGTGATTTTGATTACACAGATACGCAGTATTTT. The chain is built from TRBV24-1 and TRBJ2-3; no clear D gene. Germline loops: CDR1 KGHDR, CDR2 SFDVKD. Trimming took 1 base from V and 2 from J, leaving 6 bases between them. This CDR3 region has 14 residues.

V is TRBV13 and J is TRBJ2-1, with TRBD2 identical over 14 bases. The V gene's germline CDR1 is PRHDT and CDR2 FYEKMQ (reference sequence). The CDR3 loop spans 17 amino acids. V trimming: 5 bases; J trimming: 7 bases; junction bases outside the gene matches: 10. DNA of the CDR3: TGTGCCAGCAGCCAACCGGGACTAGCGGGAGAAAATAATGAGCAGTTCTTC. Encoded protein: CASSQPGLAGENNEQFF.

This clonotype has just a few counts. The V call is TRBV27, the J call TRBJ2-3, with D maybe TRBD1 (6 bases). Trimming pared 6 bases from V and 3 bases from J, leaving 19 bases between. CDR3 length: 16 amino acids. CDR1 and CDR2 from the germline V gene are MNHEY and SMNVEV (reference sequence). CDR3 DNA sequence: TGTGCCAGCAGAGAAACCCCACAGGGAACTACAGATACGCAGTATTTT. This encodes CASRETPQGTTDTQYF.

This clonotype was picked up a small number of times. This chain uses TRBV4-2 with TRBJ2-1, with a tentative D call TRBD2 (6 bases). The V end was cut by 4 bases, the J end by 4 bases, with 23 bases between. CDR1 is LGHNA, CDR2 YNFKEQ, per germline. This CDR3 spans 18 amino acids. The CDR3 spells CASSPWGVSIYAYNEQFF. The CDR3 nucleotides are TGTGCCAGCAGCCCATGGGGGGTATCAATTTATGCTTACAATGAGCAGTTCTTC.

The table lists this clonotype with a few counts. J is TRBJ2-5 and V is TRBV14; 8 bases agree with TRBD2. With V trimmed by 4 bases and J by 0 bases, 7 bases remained unmatched. Per the germline V gene, CDR1 is SGHDN and CDR2 is FVKESK. The CDR3 has 16 residues. DNA of the CDR3: TGTGCCAGCAGCCCCTGGACTAGCCTGTACCAAGAGACCCAGTACTTC. Its protein product is CASSPWTSLYQETQYF.

This clonotype was observed a handful of times. CDR3 nucleotide sequence: TGCAGTGCTAGACCGACTAGCGGGAGGGGCTGGAGCTCCTACGAGCAGTACTTC. It yields the protein CSARPTSGRGWSSYEQYF. J is TRBJ2-7 and V is TRBV20-1; the match to TRBD2 covers 14 bases. The CDR3 is 18 residues long. Germline trimming cut 2 bases from V and 0 bases from J; bases unmatched to any gene: 9. Germline V gene data show CDR1 as DFQATT and CDR2 as SNEGSKA (reference sequence).

This clonotype was seen at least ten times. This CDR3 reads CASSHPGSTDTQYF. The CDR3, as DNA: TGTGCCAGCAGCCACCCCGGGAGTACAGATACGCAGTATTTT. The chain links TRBV3-1 to TRBJ2-3; a possible D gene is TRBD2 (6 bases). The germline V gene has CDR1 LGHDT and CDR2 YNNKEL (reference sequence). The CDR3 has 14 residues. Between the trimmed V and J ends, which lost 3 bases and 3 bases, there was a span of 10 bases.